The 3 T cell receptor beta chains below were found in one sample sequenced in a study of CD8+ T cells in alopecia areata. As for treatment: oral pan-JAK inhibitor, 5-10 mg twice daily. Extracted from the samples, RNA was reverse transcribed into cDNA to serve as the sequencing template. TCRdb's copy holds only in-frame clones and misses some; the assay was immunoSEQ multiplex PCR. The sample lists roughly 180,000 clones; around 56% were seen once. This material consisted of CD4+ T cells sorted from blood, taken at week 4, from a patient treated with tofacitinib. The receptor source for this set is a human donor with alopecia areata.

The V call is TRBV6-1, the J call TRBJ2-5; D call uncertain. Germline V gene data show CDR1 as MNHNS and CDR2 as SASEGT. With 1 base removed from V and 5 bases from J, the gap between germline ends came to 14 bases. CDR3 length: 15 residues. The CDR3 nucleotides are TGTGCCAGCAGTGAAGGAGGTTATGGGTCTGAGACCCAGTACTTC. This translates into CASSEGGYGSETQYF.

The V call is TRBV30, the J call TRBJ2-7, with 10 bases matching TRBD1. Germline assignment: CDR1 GTSNPN and CDR2 SVGIG (reference sequence). This CDR3 region has 13 residues. V lost 5 bases to trimming and J lost 6 bases; unmatched junction nucleotides: 7. The CDR3 DNA reads TGTGCCTGGTCCCGGGACAGGGGTGTCGAGCAGTACTTC. It specifies CAWSRDRGVEQYF.

J is TRBJ1-4 and V is TRBV29-1; D is unresolved. The CDR3 extends over 13 amino acids. Trimming shortened V by 4 bases and J by 7 bases, and 13 bases separated the two germline ends. Germline values: CDR1 SQVTM, CDR2 ANQGSEA. The CDR3 sequence: CSVVTAVGEKLFF. CDR3 bases: TGCAGCGTTGTCACAGCGGTTGGTGAAAAACTGTTTTTT.